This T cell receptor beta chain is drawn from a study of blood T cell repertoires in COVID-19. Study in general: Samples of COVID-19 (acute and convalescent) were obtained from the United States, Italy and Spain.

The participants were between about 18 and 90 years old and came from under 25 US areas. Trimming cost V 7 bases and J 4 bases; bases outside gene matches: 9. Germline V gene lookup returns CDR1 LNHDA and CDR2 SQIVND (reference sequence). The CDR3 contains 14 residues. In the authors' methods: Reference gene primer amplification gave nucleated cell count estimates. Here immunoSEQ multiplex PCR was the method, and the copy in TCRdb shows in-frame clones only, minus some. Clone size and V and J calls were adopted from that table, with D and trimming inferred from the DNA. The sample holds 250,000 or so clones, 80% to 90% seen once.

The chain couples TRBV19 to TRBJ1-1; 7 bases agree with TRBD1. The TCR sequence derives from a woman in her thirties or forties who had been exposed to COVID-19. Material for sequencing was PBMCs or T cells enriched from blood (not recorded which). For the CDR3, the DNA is TGTGCCAGTACCACAGAAGACAGGGCCACTGAAGCTTTCTTT. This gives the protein CASTTEDRATEAFF.